The 31 T cell receptor beta chains listed next were all sequenced from one sample in a study of immune heterogeneity within non-small cell lung tumors. It was a multiplex PCR that amplified TCR beta CDR3, with 32 V and 13 J primers. TCRdb fed the multiplex PCR reads into MiXCR, producing one record per CDR3 protein. The sample has under 7,000 distinct CDR3 sequences; 18% are singletons. Each sample used approximately 0.55 ug of genomic DNA from bulk tumor tissue. Collection of several biopsies per primary tumor, spaced far apart, took place during surgery. Those enrolled were patients newly diagnosed with untreated non-small cell lung cancer and undergoing curative surgery. Sequencing was performed on lung tumor tissue. These receptors were collected from a man aged 35-49 years with non-small cell lung cancer.

This clonotype was picked up a small number of times. J is TRBJ2-5 and V is TRBV3-2; the table's D call TRBD2 went unverified against the DNA. TRBV3-2 is an annotated pseudogene. CDR3 length equals 18 residues. This CDR3 reads CASSQKLGTSGRGETQYF. The CDR3 coding sequence is TGTGCCAGCAGCCAAAAGTTGGGGACTAGCGGGAGGGGAGAGACCCAGTACTTC.

On this clonotype itself: A single base separates this from a much larger clone, so it may be a read error. The chain carries TRBV20-1 and TRBJ2-4; D is unresolved. The CDR3 covers 14 residues. Germline V lookup: CDR1 DFQATT, CDR2 SNEGSKA (reference sequence). Deletions cut 1 base from V and 0 bases from J, with 7 bases between. The CDR3 spells CSARGVLAKNIQYF. The CDR3 nucleotides read TGCAGTGCTAGAGGCGTACTAGCCAAAAACATTCAGTACTTC.

This clonotype counts as medium-sized. The chain has TRBV18 and TRBJ1-6; 8 nucleotides agree with TRBD1. Germline CDR1 reads KGHSH; CDR2 reads LQKENI. The CDR3 totals 15 residues. V dropped 3 bases and J dropped 5; count of bases not matched to a gene: 3. In DNA form, the CDR3 reads TGTGCCAGCTCACCCGGACAGGGAAATAATTCACCCCTCCACTTT. Amino acid sequence: CASSPGQGNNSPLHF.

This clonotype has a handful of counts. Mismatch with germline at one junction end may stem from a read error. This rearrangement joins TRBV4-2 to TRBJ2-7, with TRBD1 matching over 12 bases. The CDR3 spans 15 residues. CDR1 and CDR2 (germline): LGHNA, YNFKEQ. The CDR3 nucleotides are TGTGCCTGCAGACAACCGGGACAGGGGGCGGGGGAGCAGTACTTC. Its translation: CACRQPGQGAGEQYF.

This clonotype is medium-sized within its sample. The chain uses TRBV20-1 and TRBJ2-7; D is possibly TRBD2 (5 bases). The CDR3 extends over 12 amino acids. V was pared by 7 bases and J by 2 bases, with 12 bases between. Germline loops: CDR1 DFQATT, CDR2 SNEGSKA (reference sequence). The CDR3 region is CSVLSGTYEQYF. The DNA of the CDR3 is TGCAGTGTCCTGAGCGGTACCTACGAGCAGTACTTC.

This clonotype was found many times. This rearrangement joins TRBV25-1 to TRBJ2-7; D call uncertain. This CDR3 spans 15 amino acids. Per germline, CDR1 MGHDK and CDR2 SYGVNS. The V and J ends lost 3 bases and 5 bases respectively, with 17 bases between them. The CDR3 loop reads CASSDSAIYFDEQYF. The CDR3 coding sequence is TGTGCCAGCAGTGACTCGGCGATTTATTTTGACGAGCAGTACTTC.

This clonotype is labeled medium-sized. The rearrangement links TRBV6-1 to TRBJ1-1, with D uncertain. Germline V gene lookup returns CDR1 MNHNS and CDR2 SASEGT. The germline V and J ends were trimmed by 6 bases and 2 bases, with 19 bases remaining between them. CDR3 length: 16 residues. The CDR3 sequence is CASSMGHVPSNTEAFF. In nucleotides, the CDR3 is TGTGCCAGCAGCATGGGCCACGTCCCGAGTAACACTGAAGCTTTCTTT.

In its sample, this clonotype ranks as medium-sized (0.01 to 0.1%). This chain connects TRBV6-2 or TRBV6-3 to TRBJ1-3, with D unresolved. Germline CDR1 MNHEY, CDR2 SVGEGT. CDR3 length: 15 residues. The V end lost 7 bases, the J end lost 2 bases, and 15 bases lay between the germline ends. The CDR3 nucleotides read TGTGCCAGCAAGGCCCCGCTTAGGGCTGGAAACACCATATATTTT. Translated, it gives CASKAPLRAGNTIYF.

This clonotype was seen more than once but under ten times. The chain uses TRBV5-1 and TRBJ2-2; 9 bases align to TRBD1. V dropped 4 bases and J dropped 4; count of bases not matched to a gene: 5. The length of the CDR3 is 15 residues. CDR1 is SGHRS and CDR2 is YFSETQ in the germline V gene. The CDR3 here is CASSDWTGVTGELFF. The CDR3, as DNA: TGCGCCAGCAGCGATTGGACAGGGGTCACCGGGGAGCTGTTTTTT. The whole variable domain, filled in from reference TRBV5-1 and TRBJ2-2, reads KAGVTQTPRYLIKTRGQQVTLSCSPISGHRSVSWYQQTPGQGLQFLFEYFSETQRNKGNFPGRFSGRQFSNSRSEMNVSTLELGDSALYLCASSDWTGVTGELFFGEGSRLTVL.

The V and J genes are TRBV18 and TRBJ2-5; D is possibly TRBD1 (5 bases). This CDR3 is 15 amino acids long. V lost 3 bases, J lost 1 base, and 12 bases lay in between. Germline V gene lookup returns CDR1 KGHSH and CDR2 LQKENI. The CDR3 nucleotides read TGTGCCAGCTCACCCTTCGACAGTTCCCAAGAGACCCAGTACTTC. Its protein is CASSPFDSSQETQYF.

In the case of this clonotype: It may be a read error: a sequence one base away is much more abundant. The rearrangement links TRBV5-8 to TRBJ1-1, with D possibly matching TRBD1 (5 bases). This CDR3 has 16 amino acids. Germline values: CDR1 SGHTS, CDR2 YDEGEE. CDR3 residues: CASSLVGGRDLSEVFF. In DNA, the CDR3 is TGTGCCAGCAGCTTGGTGGGAGGTAGGGACCTCAGTGAAGTTTTCTTT.

As regards this clonotype: A clone one base away is much larger, so this may be a read error. The gene calls are TRBV20-1 and TRBJ1-4, with a weak D call TRBD1 (6 bases). CDR1 DFQATT and CDR2 SNEGSKA come from the germline V gene (reference sequence). The CDR3 loop spans 13 amino acids. CDR3 residues: CSTRWQGYEKLFF. For the CDR3, the DNA is TGCAGTACTAGATGGCAGGGGTATGAAAAACTGTTTTTT.

The sample holds many counts of this clonotype. One junction end does not reproduce the germline sequence, and a read error may be involved. The chain couples TRBV11-3 to TRBJ2-7; TRBD1 is a possible D gene (5 bases). The CDR3 has 11 residues. Germline CDR1 reads SGHNT; CDR2 reads YENEEA. As DNA, the CDR3 is TGTGCCGGCAGCTTAGGAGACAGGCAGTACTTC. It specifies CAGSLGDRQYF.

This clonotype counts as medium-sized. The chain employs TRBV5-1 and TRBJ2-1; 10 nucleotides match TRBD1. Germline trimming cut 0 bases from V and 8 bases from J; bases unmatched to any gene: 5. The CDR3 spans 15 residues. The germline gives CDR1 SGHRS, CDR2 YFSETQ. The CDR3 DNA follows: TGCGCCAGCAGCTTGGCCGGGACAGGGGCGGATGAGCAGTTCTTC. Its translation: CASSLAGTGADEQFF.

This clonotype is labeled medium-sized. This chain links TRBV6-1 with TRBJ2-7; 10 nucleotides agree with TRBD2. Germline values: CDR1 MNHNS, CDR2 SASEGT. The CDR3 sequence is 15 residues long. The V segment lost 7 bases and the J segment 0 bases; nucleotides outside the gene matches: 6. CDR3 region: CASKLAGLSSYEQYF. Here the CDR3 DNA reads TGTGCCAGCAAACTAGCGGGGCTCTCCTCCTACGAGCAGTACTTC.

By share of the sample, this clonotype is medium-sized. The chain recombines TRBV20-1 with TRBJ2-3; D may be TRBD2 (6 bases). CDR1 DFQATT and CDR2 SNEGSKA come from the germline V gene (reference sequence). The germline V and J ends were trimmed by 5 bases and 1 base, with 10 bases remaining between them. The CDR3 loop spans 13 amino acids. CDR3 sequence reads: CSAAGGGTDTQYF. DNA for the CDR3: TGCAGTGCTGCTGGCGGGGGCACAGATACGCAGTATTTT.

By share of the sample, this clonotype is medium-sized. The genes are TRBV5-5 and TRBJ1-3, with a possible D match to TRBD1 (5 bases). Deletions cut 4 bases from V and 0 bases from J, with 17 bases between. The CDR3 runs 17 residues. The germline CDR1 and CDR2 sequences are SGHKS and YYEKEE (reference sequence). CDR3 region: CASSPGWDSPSGNTIYF. The CDR3 DNA reads TGTGCCAGCAGCCCGGGGTGGGACTCCCCCTCTGGAAACACCATATATTTT.

This clonotype is labeled medium-sized. The chain joins TRBV6-1 to TRBJ1-5; 9 positions agree with TRBD1. V dropped 5 bases and J dropped 5; count of bases not matched to a gene: 4. The CDR3 runs 14 residues. Germline V gene data show CDR1 as MNHNS and CDR2 as SASEGT. This CDR3 reads CASSTRDRDQPQHF. The CDR3 DNA is TGTGCCAGCAGTACCCGGGACAGGGATCAGCCCCAGCATTTT.

The CDR3 here is CASRWDPVSYEQYF. Here the CDR3 DNA reads TGTGCCAGCAGGTGGGACCCCGTCTCCTACGAGCAGTACTTC. The V and J genes are TRBV28 and TRBJ2-7; D is tentatively TRBD1 or TRBD2 (5 bases each). The V end lost 6 bases, the J end lost 0 bases, and 12 bases lay between the germline ends. Germline-derived CDR1 and CDR2 are MDHEN and SYDVKM. This CDR3 is built from 14 residues.

This clonotype was seen a few times. A much larger clone lies a single base off, so this may be a read error. The rearrangement uses TRBV11-2 and TRBJ2-7; D ambiguous. The CDR3 has 16 residues. Germline CDR1 SGHAT, CDR2 FQNNGV. The chain's CDR3 is CAGSLEWMEGSYEQYF. In DNA, the CDR3 is TGTGCCGGCAGCTTAGAGTGGATGGAAGGGTCCTACGAGCAGTACTTC.

V gene TRBV20-1 combines with J gene TRBJ2-5, with 7 bases matching TRBD1. CDR1 DFQATT and CDR2 SNEGSKA come from the germline V gene (reference sequence). V lost 5 bases to trimming and J lost 7 bases; unmatched junction nucleotides: 13. CDR3 length equals 14 residues. In nucleotides, the CDR3 is TGCAGTGCTGGCTTGACAGGGATAGGCGGGACCCAGTACTTC. The encoded protein is CSAGLTGIGGTQYF.

Many counts were recorded for this clonotype. The gene calls are TRBV19 and TRBJ2-1, with TRBD1 matching over 7 bases. Unmatched junction bases numbered 0, after V lost 4 bases and J lost 0 bases. The CDR3 contains 14 residues. CDR1 and CDR2 from the germline V gene are LNHDA and SQIVND (reference sequence). The CDR3 spells CASSTGGSYNEQFF. For the CDR3, the DNA is TGTGCCAGTAGTACAGGGGGCTCCTACAATGAGCAGTTCTTC.

CDR3 nucleotides: TGTGCCAGCAGCGTAGCAGCAACTAATGAAAAACTGTTTTTT. This gives the protein CASSVAATNEKLFF. This rearrangement joins TRBV9 to TRBJ1-4; D remains ambiguous. Germline CDR1 and CDR2: SGDLS and YYNGEE. Trimming left V 0 bases short and J 0 bases short, with 3 bases between. This CDR3 contains 14 residues.

Of note for this clonotype: A read error may explain this, as a much larger clone is one base away. The chain uses TRBV10-1 and TRBJ2-3; weak D call: TRBD1 (6 bases). Germline CDR1 is WNHNN and CDR2 is SYGVQD (reference sequence). The length of the CDR3 is 15 residues. V gave up 3 bases and J gave up 3 bases, with 13 bases separating them. The CDR3 DNA reads TGCGCCAGCAGTGATCGACAGGTGGCAACAGATACGCAGTATTTT. Its translation: CASSDRQVATDTQYF.

In regard to this clonotype: A read error may explain this, as a much larger clone is one base away. The chain uses TRBV11-2 and TRBJ2-3; D ambiguous. CDR1 SGHAT and CDR2 FQNNGV come from the germline V gene. The CDR3 contains 15 residues. V lost 0 bases, J lost 0 bases, and 7 bases lay in between. CDR3 bases: TGTGCCAGCAGCTTAGAGGTGGGAAGCACAGATACGCAGTATTTT. Residues: CASSLEVGSTDTQYF.

On this clonotype itself: This may be a read error: a much more frequent sequence differs by one nucleotide. The rearrangement joins TRBV4-3 to TRBJ2-1; D is tentatively TRBD1 or TRBD2 (5 bases each). Germline loops: CDR1 LGHNA, CDR2 YSLEER. The CDR3 spans 13 residues. V was clipped by 1 base and J by 12 bases, with 13 bases between them. The CDR3 coding sequence is TGCGCCAGCAGCCAAGCCCTAGCAAGGGGGCAGTTCTTC. Translated: CASSQALARGQFF.

This clonotype is medium-sized. The V gene is TRBV28, the J gene TRBJ2-7; tentatively, D is TRBD1 (6 bases). Trimming shortened V by 4 bases and J by 6 bases, and 16 bases separated the two germline ends. This CDR3 is 14 amino acids long. CDR1 and CDR2 (germline): MDHEN, SYDVKM. CDR3 sequence (DNA): TGTGCCAGCAGTTATAGCGCAGGGGCGCCCGAGCAGTACTTC. It codes for CASSYSAGAPEQYF.

The chain couples TRBV7-9 to TRBJ2-1, with no clear D. Per germline, CDR1 SEHNR and CDR2 FQNEAQ (reference sequence). V was pared by 5 bases and J by 15 bases, with 14 bases between. The CDR3 consists of 11 residues. CDR3 amino acids: CASSQADLGFF. CDR3 in DNA: TGTGCCAGCAGCCAGGCGGATTTGGGGTTCTTC.

In its sample, this clonotype is medium-sized. V is TRBV28 and J is TRBJ1-1; D is possibly TRBD1 (5 bases). CDR1 is MDHEN and CDR2 is SYDVKM in the germline V gene. The CDR3 consists of 13 residues. The ends were cut back, 2 bases at V and 5 bases at J, with 9 bases in the middle. CDR3 protein: CASSLGGGTEAFF. In DNA form, the CDR3 reads TGTGCCAGCAGTTTAGGGGGAGGAACTGAAGCTTTCTTT.

By sample share, this clonotype is medium-sized. The germline gene is not matched at one end of the junction; a read error may be the cause. J is TRBJ1-6 and V is TRBV6-2 or TRBV6-3; D is possibly TRBD1 (5 bases). The CDR3 runs 13 residues. Germline assignment: CDR1 MNHEY and CDR2 SVGEGT. CDR3 DNA: TGTGCCTGCAGTTATGGGGGTTTGTCACCCCTCCACTTT. Translating it yields CACSYGGLSPLHF.

Comment on this clonotype: Just one base apart from a much larger clone, this may be a read error. Because the CDR3's place on the DNA is in doubt, the DNA is left out and the CDR3 is given as listed by TCRdb. J is TRBJ1-2 and V is TRBV15. The CDR3 is 12 amino acids long, termini counted. Germline CDR1 reads LNHNV; CDR2 reads YYDKDF (reference sequence). The CDR3 sequence: CATGGDYYGCTF.